This T cell receptor (beta chain) came from a study of HIV-infected patients and healthy controls. Study observations and caveats: Apparent post-therapy Gini recovery among HIV-infected patients was not reproduced with size-matched repertoires.

Deletions cut 3 bases from V and 0 bases from J, with 11 bases between. The CDR3 extends over 14 amino acids. Germline values: CDR1 DFQATT, CDR2 SNEGSKA (reference sequence). The repertoire came from unfractionated whole blood and reflected all unsorted peripheral T cells. Nine to eleven uninfected healthy donors were sampled as controls, four sampled twice around three months apart. Approximately 510 ng RNA was reverse transcribed with alpha and beta constant-region primers. Using multiplexing indices, alpha and beta chain libraries were generated apart by chain-specific third strand synthesis. TCRdb used MiXCR to reprocess the 5' RACE reads, holding one entry per CDR3 protein. The sample records approximately 10,000 distinct CDR3 sequences, 6.5% to 10% being singletons. By frequency in the sample, this clonotype is medium-sized (0.01 to 0.1%). Its antigen is not known.

Sample: blood. The receptor's source is an adult in good health. V usage is TRBV20-1 and J usage is TRBJ1-1; D remains unclear. CDR3 coding DNA: TGCAGTGCTAGCCCTGGGTCGATGAACACTGAAGCTTTCTTT. Translated: CSASPGSMNTEAFF.